The entry that follows covers one T cell receptor (beta chain) sequence. The CDR3 contains 17 residues. This sample is part of a study of identical twins. Each CDR3 protein is one row after TCRdb ran MiXCR on the 5' RACE reads. The data show 1.5 million to 2 million distinct CDR3 sequences, roughly a third seen once. The chain employs TRBV21-1 and TRBJ1-5; the table's D call of TRBD1 was not tested on the DNA. TRBV21-1 represents a pseudogene. This TCR derives from a newborn girl in good health. Sequencing was carried out using cord blood. The CDR3 protein is CASSKEPSSGVHQPQHF. The CDR3 DNA follows: TGTGCCAGCAGCAAAGAACCTTCTTCAGGGGTCCATCAGCCCCAGCATTTT.